This T cell receptor beta chain was captured in a study of beta chain features in type 1 diabetes. Regarding the study as a whole: Within each of all four CD4+ subsets, Type 1 diabetes patients had TCRB CDR3s that were moderately but significantly shorter.

Naive, central memory, regulatory and stem cell-like memory cells within the CD4+ compartment were sorted using CD45RO/CCR7/CD25/CD127/CD95/CD27. The authors reverse transcribed all of the isolated RNA, so sequencing captured expressed TCRB transcripts. Clones were sequenced by immunoSEQ multiplex PCR, and TCRdb holds only the in-frame ones, with some missing. The data contain a few hundred thousand clones, about 15% of them singletons. The CDR3 length is 13 residues. Germline CDR1 is LNHDA and CDR2 is SQIVND (reference sequence). The germline V and J ends were trimmed by 7 bases and 8 bases, with 15 bases remaining between them. This clone was counted once. Its antigen is not known.

This TCR came from a man aged 25-45 years with type 1 diabetes. Sequencing was done on a sample of naive CD4+ T cells from blood. The rearrangement joins TRBV19 to TRBJ1-5, with D unclear. The CDR3 region has the DNA TGTGCCAGTAAAGACACCCAAGTGGAGCCCCAGCATTTT. It yields the protein CASKDTQVEPQHF.